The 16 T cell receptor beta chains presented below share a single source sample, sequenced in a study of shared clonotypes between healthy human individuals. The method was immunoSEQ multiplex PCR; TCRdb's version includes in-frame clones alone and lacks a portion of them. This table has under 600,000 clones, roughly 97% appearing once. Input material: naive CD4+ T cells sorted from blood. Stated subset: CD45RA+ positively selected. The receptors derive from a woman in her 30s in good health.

CDR3 in DNA: TGTGCCAGCAGCCTTCGGGCGGGAGATCGGGAGCAGTACTTC. It is translated as CASSLRAGDREQYF. This chain joins TRBV6-5 and TRBJ2-5, with 7 bases identical to TRBD2. The CDR3 is made up of 14 amino acids. V trimming: 6 bases; J trimming: 11 bases; junction bases outside the gene matches: 15. From germline, CDR1 is MNHEY and CDR2 SVGAGI.

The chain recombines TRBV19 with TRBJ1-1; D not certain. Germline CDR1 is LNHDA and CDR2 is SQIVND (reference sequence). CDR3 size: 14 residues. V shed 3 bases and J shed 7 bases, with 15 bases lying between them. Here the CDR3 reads CASSITPGSHEAFF. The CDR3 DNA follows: TGTGCCAGTAGTATCACCCCAGGTTCACATGAAGCTTTCTTT. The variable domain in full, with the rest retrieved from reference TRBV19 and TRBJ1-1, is DGGITQSPKYLFRKEGQNVTLSCEQNLNHDAMYWYRQDPGQGLRLIYYSQIVNDFQKGDIAEGYSVSREKKESFPLTVTSAQKNPTAFYLCASSITPGSHEAFFGQGTRLTVV.

In nucleotides, the CDR3 is TGTGCCAGCAGCTCCAACCTACAGGGAAGAGAGACCCAGTACTTC. This gives the protein CASSSNLQGRETQYF. J is TRBJ2-5 and V is TRBV7-9; TRBD1 might be the D (6 bases). The V gene lost 4 bases and the J gene lost 4 bases, with 16 bases spanning the gap. The CDR3 runs 15 residues. CDR1 is SEHNR and CDR2 is FQNEAQ in the germline V gene (reference sequence).

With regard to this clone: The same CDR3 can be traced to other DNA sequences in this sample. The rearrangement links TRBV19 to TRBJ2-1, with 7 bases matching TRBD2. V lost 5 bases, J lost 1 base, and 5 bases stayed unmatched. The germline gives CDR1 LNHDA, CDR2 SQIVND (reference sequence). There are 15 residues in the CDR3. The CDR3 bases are TGTGCCAGTAGTTTGGCTAGCGGATCCTACAATGAGCAGTTCTTC. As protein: CASSLASGSYNEQFF.

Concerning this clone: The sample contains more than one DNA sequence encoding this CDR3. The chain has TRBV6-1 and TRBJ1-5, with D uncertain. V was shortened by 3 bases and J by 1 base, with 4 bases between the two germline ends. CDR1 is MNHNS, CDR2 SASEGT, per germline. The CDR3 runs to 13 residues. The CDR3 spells CASSDRSNQPQHF. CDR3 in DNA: TGTGCCAGCAGTGATCGGAGCAATCAGCCCCAGCATTTT.

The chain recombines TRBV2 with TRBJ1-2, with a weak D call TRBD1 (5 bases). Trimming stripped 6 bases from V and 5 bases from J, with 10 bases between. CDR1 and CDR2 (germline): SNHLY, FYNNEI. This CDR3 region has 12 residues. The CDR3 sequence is CASRPGTYGYTF. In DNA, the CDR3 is TGTGCCAGCAGGCCCGGGACGTATGGCTACACCTTC.

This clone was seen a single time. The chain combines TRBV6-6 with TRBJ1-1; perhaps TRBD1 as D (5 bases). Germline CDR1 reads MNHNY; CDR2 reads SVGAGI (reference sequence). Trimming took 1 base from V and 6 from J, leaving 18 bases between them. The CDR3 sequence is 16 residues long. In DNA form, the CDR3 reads TGTGCCAGCAGTTACTATGAGTGGGTCGGGGGGTCTGAAGCTTTCTTT. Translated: CASSYYEWVGGSEAFF.

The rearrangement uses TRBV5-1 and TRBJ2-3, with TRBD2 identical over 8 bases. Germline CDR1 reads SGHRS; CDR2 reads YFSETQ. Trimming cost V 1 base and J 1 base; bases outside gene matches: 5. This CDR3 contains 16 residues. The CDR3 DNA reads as TGCGCCAGCAGCTTGTTGAGCGGGAGTGGCACAGATACGCAGTATTTT. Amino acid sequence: CASSLLSGSGTDTQYF.

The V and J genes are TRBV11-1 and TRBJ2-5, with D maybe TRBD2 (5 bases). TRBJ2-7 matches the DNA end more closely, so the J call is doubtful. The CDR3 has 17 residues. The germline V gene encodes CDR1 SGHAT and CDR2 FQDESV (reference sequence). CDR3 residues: CASSFNGLTAGSYEQYF. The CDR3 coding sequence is TGTGCCAGCAGCTTTAATGGGCTTACGGCGGGCTCCTACGAGCAGTACTTC.

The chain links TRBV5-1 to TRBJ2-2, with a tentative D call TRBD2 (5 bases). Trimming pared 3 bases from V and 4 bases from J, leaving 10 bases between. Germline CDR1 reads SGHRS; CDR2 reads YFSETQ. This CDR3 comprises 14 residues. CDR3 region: CASSYGEGTGELFF. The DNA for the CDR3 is TGCGCCAGCAGCTACGGAGAGGGCACCGGGGAGCTGTTTTTT.

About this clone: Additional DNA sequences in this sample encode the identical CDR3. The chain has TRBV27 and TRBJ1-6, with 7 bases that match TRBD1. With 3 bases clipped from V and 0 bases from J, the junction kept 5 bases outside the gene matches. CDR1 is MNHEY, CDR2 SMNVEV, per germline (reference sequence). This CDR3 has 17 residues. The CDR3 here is CASSFRDRSSYNSPLHF. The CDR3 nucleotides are TGTGCCAGCAGTTTCCGGGACAGAAGCTCCTATAATTCACCCCTCCACTTT.

The CDR3 region has the DNA TGTGCCAGCAGTTTAAAGGCAGCTTCTAACTATGGCTACACCTTC. Encoded protein: CASSLKAASNYGYTF. This chain uses TRBV28 with TRBJ1-2; D uncertain. The V gene's germline CDR1 is MDHEN and CDR2 SYDVKM. The ends were cut back, 2 bases at V and 0 bases at J, with 10 bases in the middle. This CDR3 is 15 amino acids long.

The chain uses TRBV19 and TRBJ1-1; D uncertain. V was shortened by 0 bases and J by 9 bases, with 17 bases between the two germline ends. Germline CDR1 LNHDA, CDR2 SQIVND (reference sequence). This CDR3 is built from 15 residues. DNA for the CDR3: TGTGCCAGTAGTATAGATTTCGAAGAGGGTAAAAAAGCTTTCTTT. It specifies CASSIDFEEGKKAFF.

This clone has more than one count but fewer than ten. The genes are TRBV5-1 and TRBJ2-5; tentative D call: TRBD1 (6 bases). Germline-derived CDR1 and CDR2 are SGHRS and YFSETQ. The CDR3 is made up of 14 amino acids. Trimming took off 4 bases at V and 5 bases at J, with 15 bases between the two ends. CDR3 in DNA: TGCGCCAGCAGCGGGGGACATTCCGGCGAGACCCAGTACTTC. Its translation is CASSGGHSGETQYF.

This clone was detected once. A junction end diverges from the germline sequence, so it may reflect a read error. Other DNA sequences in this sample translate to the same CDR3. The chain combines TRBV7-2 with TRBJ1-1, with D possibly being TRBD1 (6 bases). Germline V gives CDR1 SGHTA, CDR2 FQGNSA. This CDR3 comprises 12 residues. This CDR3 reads CASSLANRDAFF. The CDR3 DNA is TGTGCCAGCAGCCTAGCGAACAGGGATGCTTTCTTT.

CDR3 protein: CASSYLGPTYYEQYF. Here the CDR3 DNA reads TGTGCCAGCAGCTACCTGGGACCAACCTACTACGAGCAGTACTTC. The chain combines TRBV7-9 with TRBJ2-7; either TRBD1 or TRBD2 may supply D (5 bases each). CDR3 length equals 15 residues. Trimming removed 4 bases at V and 3 bases at J, with 16 bases between. From germline, CDR1 is SEHNR and CDR2 FQNEAQ (reference sequence).